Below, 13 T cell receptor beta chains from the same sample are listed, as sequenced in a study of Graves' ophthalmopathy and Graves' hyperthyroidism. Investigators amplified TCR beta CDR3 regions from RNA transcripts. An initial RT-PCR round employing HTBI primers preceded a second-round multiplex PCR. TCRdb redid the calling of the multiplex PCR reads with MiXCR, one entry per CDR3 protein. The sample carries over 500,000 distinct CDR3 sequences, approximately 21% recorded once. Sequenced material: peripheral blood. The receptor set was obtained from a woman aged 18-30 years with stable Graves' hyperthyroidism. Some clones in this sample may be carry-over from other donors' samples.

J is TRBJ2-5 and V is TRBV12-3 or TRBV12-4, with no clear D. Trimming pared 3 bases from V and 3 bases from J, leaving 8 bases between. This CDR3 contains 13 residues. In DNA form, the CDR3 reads TGTGCCAGCAGTTTTCCTACGAAAGAGACCCAGTACTTC. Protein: CASSFPTKETQYF.

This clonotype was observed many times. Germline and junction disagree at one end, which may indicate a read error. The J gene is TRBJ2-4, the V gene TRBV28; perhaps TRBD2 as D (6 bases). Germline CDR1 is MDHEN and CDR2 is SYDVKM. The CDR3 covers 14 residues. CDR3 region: CASGGVAAKNVQYF. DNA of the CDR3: TGTGCCTCAGGCGGGGTAGCAGCCAAAAACGTTCAGTACTTC.

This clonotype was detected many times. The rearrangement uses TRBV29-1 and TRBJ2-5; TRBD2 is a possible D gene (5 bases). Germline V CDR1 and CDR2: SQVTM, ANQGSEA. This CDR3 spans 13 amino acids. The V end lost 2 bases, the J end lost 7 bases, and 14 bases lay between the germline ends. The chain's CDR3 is CSVEPLRVGTQYF. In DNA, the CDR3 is TGCAGCGTTGAACCTCTGCGGGTCGGGACCCAGTACTTC.

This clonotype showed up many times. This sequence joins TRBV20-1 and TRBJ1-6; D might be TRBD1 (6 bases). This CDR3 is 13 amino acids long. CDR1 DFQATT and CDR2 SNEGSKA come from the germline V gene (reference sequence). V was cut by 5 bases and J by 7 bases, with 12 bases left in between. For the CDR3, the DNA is TGCAGTGCTTATGGGGGGCTCAATTCACCCCTCCACTTT. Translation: CSAYGGLNSPLHF.

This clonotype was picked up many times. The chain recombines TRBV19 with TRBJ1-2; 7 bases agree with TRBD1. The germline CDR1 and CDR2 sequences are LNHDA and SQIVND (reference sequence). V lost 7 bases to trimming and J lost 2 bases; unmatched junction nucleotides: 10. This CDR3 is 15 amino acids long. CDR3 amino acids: CASTQGTANNYGYTF. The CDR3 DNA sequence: TGTGCCAGTACGCAAGGGACAGCCAACAACTATGGCTACACCTTC.

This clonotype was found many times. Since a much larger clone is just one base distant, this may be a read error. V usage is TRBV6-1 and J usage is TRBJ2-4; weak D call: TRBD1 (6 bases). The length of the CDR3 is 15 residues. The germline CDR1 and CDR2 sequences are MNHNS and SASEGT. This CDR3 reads CASSERGTTKNIKYF. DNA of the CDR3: TGTGCCAGCAGTGAAAGGGGGACCACCAAAAACATTAAGTACTTC.

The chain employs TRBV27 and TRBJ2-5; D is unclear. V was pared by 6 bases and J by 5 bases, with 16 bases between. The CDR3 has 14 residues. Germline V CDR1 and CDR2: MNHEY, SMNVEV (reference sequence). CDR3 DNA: TGTGCCAGCAGAACCCTGGGGTTATGGGAGACCCAGTACTTC. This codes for CASRTLGLWETQYF.

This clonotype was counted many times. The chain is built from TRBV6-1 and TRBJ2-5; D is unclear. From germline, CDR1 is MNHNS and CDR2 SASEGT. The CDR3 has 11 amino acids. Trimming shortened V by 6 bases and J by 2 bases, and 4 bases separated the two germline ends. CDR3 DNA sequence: TGTGCCAGCAGGCCTCAAGAGACCCAGTACTTC. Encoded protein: CASRPQETQYF.

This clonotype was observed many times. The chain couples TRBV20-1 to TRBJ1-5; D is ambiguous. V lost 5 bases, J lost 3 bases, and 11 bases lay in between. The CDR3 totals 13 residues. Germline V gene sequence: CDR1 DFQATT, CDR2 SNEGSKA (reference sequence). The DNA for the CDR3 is TGCAGTGCTCCCCGGGGAAACAATCAGCCCCAGCATTTT. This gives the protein CSAPRGNNQPQHF.

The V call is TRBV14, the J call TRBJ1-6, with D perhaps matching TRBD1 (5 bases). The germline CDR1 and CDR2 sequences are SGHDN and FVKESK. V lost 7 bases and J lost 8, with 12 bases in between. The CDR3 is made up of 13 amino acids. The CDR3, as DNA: TGTGCCAGCACCCGTATGGGGGATTCACCCCTCCACTTT. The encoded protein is CASTRMGDSPLHF.

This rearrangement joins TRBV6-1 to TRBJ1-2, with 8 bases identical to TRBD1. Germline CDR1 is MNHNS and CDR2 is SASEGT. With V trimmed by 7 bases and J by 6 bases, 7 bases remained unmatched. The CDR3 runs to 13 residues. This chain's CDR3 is CASKTVQGDGYTF. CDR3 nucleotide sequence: TGTGCCAGCAAGACCGTACAGGGGGATGGCTACACCTTC.

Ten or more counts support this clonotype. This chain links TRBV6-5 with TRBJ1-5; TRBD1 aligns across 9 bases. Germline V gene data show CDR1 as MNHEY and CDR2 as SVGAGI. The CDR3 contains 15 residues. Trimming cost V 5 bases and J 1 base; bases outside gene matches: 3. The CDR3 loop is CASSRGQGSNQPQHF. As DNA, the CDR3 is TGTGCCAGCAGTCGGGGACAGGGAAGCAATCAGCCCCAGCATTTT.

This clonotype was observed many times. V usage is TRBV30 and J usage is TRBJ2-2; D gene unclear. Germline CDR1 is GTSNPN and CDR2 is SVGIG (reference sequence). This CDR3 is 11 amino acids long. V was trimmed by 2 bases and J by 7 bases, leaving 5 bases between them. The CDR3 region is CAWSRDGELFF. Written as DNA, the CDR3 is TGTGCCTGGAGTAGGGACGGGGAGCTGTTTTTT.